This T cell receptor (beta chain) was captured in a study of T-cell reconstitution after alpha-beta-depleted transplantation in children. The library targeted TCRbeta and was prepared with unique molecular identifiers. One entry per CDR3 protein results from TCRdb running MiXCR on the PCR reads. Among about 1,000,000 distinct CDR3 sequences listed, around 30% were seen once. Germline CDR1 and CDR2: SQVTM and ANQGSEA. The CDR3 runs 11 residues. The V gene lost 7 bases and the J gene lost 6 bases, with 12 bases spanning the gap. This TCR derives from a boy less than two years old who had a stem cell transplant for SCID, so the T cells may come from the graft donor. The material sequenced was PBMCs, mostly from graft donor cells, taken 360 days after TCRalphabeta/CD19-depleted stem cell transplant. V gene TRBV29-1 combines with J gene TRBJ1-1; D gene ambiguous. CDR3 residues: CSAILRPEAFF. The CDR3 DNA reads as TGCAGCGCCATATTACGACCTGAAGCTTTCTTT.